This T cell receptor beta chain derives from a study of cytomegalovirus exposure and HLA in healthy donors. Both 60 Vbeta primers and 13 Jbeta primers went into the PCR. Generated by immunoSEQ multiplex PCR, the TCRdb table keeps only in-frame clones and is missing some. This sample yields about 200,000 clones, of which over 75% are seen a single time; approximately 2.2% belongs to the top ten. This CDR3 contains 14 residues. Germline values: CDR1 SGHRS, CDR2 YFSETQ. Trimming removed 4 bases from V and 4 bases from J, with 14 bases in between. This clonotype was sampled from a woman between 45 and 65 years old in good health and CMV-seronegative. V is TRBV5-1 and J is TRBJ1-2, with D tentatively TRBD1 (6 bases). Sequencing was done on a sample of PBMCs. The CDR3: CASSPARTAYGYTF. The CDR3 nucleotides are TGCGCCAGCAGCCCGGCCCGGACAGCCTATGGCTACACCTTC.